The clone carrying this T cell receptor (beta chain) has a single count. Sorted-subset replicate PCR reactions contained around 220 ng DNA, corresponding to approximately 30,000 T cell genomes. The method was immunoSEQ multiplex PCR; TCRdb's version includes in-frame clones alone and lacks a portion of them. The sample has 2 million to 2.5 million clones; 80% to 95% are singletons. This entry comes from a study of shared clonotypes between healthy human individuals. This CDR3 has 15 amino acids. Trimming took 1 base from V and 3 from J, leaving 13 bases between them. CDR1 and CDR2 (germline): MGHDK, SYGVNS.

What was sequenced was naive CD4+ T cells from PBMCs. Subset given: CD45RA+ positively selected. The origin of this receptor is a man aged 18 to 35 in good health. Some clones in this sample may be carry-over from other donors' samples. V and J are TRBV25-1 and TRBJ2-7, with D maybe TRBD1 (6 bases). CDR3 residues: CASSELGQGRYEQYF. The CDR3 DNA follows: TGTGCCAGCAGTGAATTGGGGCAGGGGCGCTACGAGCAGTACTTC.